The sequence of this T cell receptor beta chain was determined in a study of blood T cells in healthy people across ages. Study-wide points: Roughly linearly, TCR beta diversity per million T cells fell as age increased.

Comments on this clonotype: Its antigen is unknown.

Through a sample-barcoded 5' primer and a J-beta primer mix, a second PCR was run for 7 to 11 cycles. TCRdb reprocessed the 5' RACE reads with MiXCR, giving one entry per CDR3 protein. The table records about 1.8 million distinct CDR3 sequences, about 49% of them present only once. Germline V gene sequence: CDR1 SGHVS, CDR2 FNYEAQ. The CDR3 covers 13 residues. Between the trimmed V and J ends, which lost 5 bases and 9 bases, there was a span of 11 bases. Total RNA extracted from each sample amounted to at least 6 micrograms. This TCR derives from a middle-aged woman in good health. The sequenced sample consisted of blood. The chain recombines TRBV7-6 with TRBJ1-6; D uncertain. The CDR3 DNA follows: TGTGCCAGCAGCGAAGAATCGGGTTCACCCCTCCACTTT. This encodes CASSEESGSPLHF.